This entry lists 26 T cell receptor beta chains sequenced from one sample in a study of early T cells in non-severe SARS-CoV-2 infection. TCRdb analysed the 5' RACE reads with MiXCR anew, one entry per CDR3 protein. The sample lists roughly 100,000 distinct CDR3 sequences; approximately 12% were seen once. The source was whole blood, collected at baseline. The origin of the receptors is an adult who was a healthcare worker with PCR-confirmed SARS-CoV-2 infection or an uninfected control (not recorded which).

The chain joins TRBV5-6 to TRBJ2-1; 9 nucleotides match TRBD2. The CDR3 is 16 residues long. The trim removed 0 bases at V and 2 bases at J, leaving 3 bases unmatched. Per germline, CDR1 SGHDT and CDR2 YYEEEE. CDR3 coding DNA: TGTGCCAGCAGCTTGGGGCTAGCGGGACCCTACAATGAGCAGTTCTTC. Translated, it gives CASSLGLAGPYNEQFF.

This clonotype has only a few counts. The rearrangement joins TRBV18 to TRBJ1-1, with 7 bases fitting TRBD1. This CDR3 contains 14 residues. Germline assignment: CDR1 KGHSH and CDR2 LQKENI. Trimming at V came to 6 bases and at J to 5 bases, leaving 9 bases not matched to a gene. This CDR3 is CASSQGQSETEAFF. The CDR3 bases are TGTGCCAGCTCCCAGGGACAGTCGGAGACTGAAGCTTTCTTT.

Many counts were recorded for this clonotype. CDR3 nucleotides: TGCAGCGTCGAGACAGGGGGCGAAGATACGCAGTATTTT. It is translated as CSVETGGEDTQYF. The chain joins TRBV29-1 to TRBJ2-3; TRBD1 agrees at 10 bases. V shed 6 bases and J 5 bases; nucleotides not matched to a gene: 5. In germline, CDR1 is SQVTM, CDR2 ANQGSEA. This CDR3 comprises 13 residues.

This clonotype was counted ten times or more. The chain combines TRBV12-3 or TRBV12-4 with TRBJ2-3, with 12 nucleotides matching TRBD2. The CDR3 runs 17 residues. Trimming at V came to 2 bases and at J to 1 base, leaving 4 bases not matched to a gene. CDR3: CASSLKASGRGTDTQYF. The CDR3 DNA follows: TGTGCCAGCAGTTTAAAGGCTAGCGGGAGGGGCACAGATACGCAGTATTTT.

This clonotype turned up a few times. This chain uses TRBV5-1 with TRBJ2-2; D is perhaps TRBD2 (6 bases). V lost 1 base and J lost 1, with 11 bases in between. Looked up from germline, CDR1 is SGHRS and CDR2 is YFSETQ. CDR3 size: 16 residues. This CDR3 is CASSLLATRNTGELFF. The CDR3 bases are TGCGCCAGCAGCTTGCTAGCGACCCGGAACACCGGGGAGCTGTTTTTT.

This clonotype was detected many times. This chain uses TRBV10-2 with TRBJ2-1, with 8 nucleotides matching TRBD1. J lost 8 bases, V lost 6 bases, and 3 bases had no gene match. The CDR3 is 12 residues long. Germline V lookup: CDR1 WSHSY, CDR2 SAAADI. Here the CDR3 reads CASSKQGDEQFF. The CDR3 nucleotides read TGCGCCAGCAGCAAACAGGGGGATGAGCAGTTCTTC.

This clonotype has a handful of counts. This chain connects TRBV29-1 to TRBJ2-3, with 10 bases aligning to TRBD2. Germline assignment: CDR1 SQVTM and CDR2 ANQGSEA. The V segment lost 4 bases and the J segment 0 bases; nucleotides outside the gene matches: 1. This CDR3 region has 14 residues. The CDR3 DNA is TGCAGCGTTGCGACTAGCGGGAGCACAGATACGCAGTATTTT. As protein: CSVATSGSTDTQYF.

This clonotype was recorded at least ten times. The chain uses TRBV11-3 and TRBJ2-2; D uncertain. The CDR3 covers 12 residues. V lost 11 bases, J lost 5 bases, and 12 bases lay in between. Germline CDR1 reads SGHNT; CDR2 reads YENEEA. The CDR3 sequence is CAGVLRTGELFF. The CDR3 DNA follows: TGTGCCGGGGTACTAAGGACCGGGGAGCTGTTTTTT.

This clonotype was observed many times. This sequence joins TRBV7-8 and TRBJ2-2, with 8 positions matching TRBD2. The CDR3 spans 16 residues. V was clipped by 1 base and J by 5 bases; unmatched bases: 6. Germline V gene sequence: CDR1 SGHVS, CDR2 FQNEAQ. CDR3 protein: CASSLGAAGVTGELFF. The CDR3 nucleotides are TGTGCCAGCAGCTTAGGCGCAGCGGGAGTGACCGGGGAGCTGTTTTTT.

This clonotype was seen more than once but under ten times. The chain is built from TRBV24-1 and TRBJ1-5; D is undetermined. Deletions cut 1 base from V and 5 bases from J, with 8 bases between. This CDR3 has 14 residues. Germline CDR1 and CDR2: KGHDR and SFDVKD. The CDR3 DNA reads as TGTGCCACCAGTGATTTCCCACGAGATCAGCCCCAGCATTTT. Translated: CATSDFPRDQPQHF.

A few counts support this clonotype. The chain links TRBV29-1 to TRBJ2-7; tentatively, D is TRBD1 or TRBD2 (5 bases each). The germline CDR1 and CDR2 sequences are SQVTM and ANQGSEA. Deletions cut 4 bases from V and 2 bases from J, with 12 bases between. The CDR3 length is 13 residues. The CDR3 protein is CSVAGRTAYEQYF. The CDR3, as DNA: TGCAGCGTTGCGGGACGGACCGCCTACGAGCAGTACTTC.

Only a few counts were recorded for this clonotype. The chain joins TRBV29-1 to TRBJ2-5; 9 positions agree with TRBD1. CDR3 length equals 12 residues. The germline gives CDR1 SQVTM, CDR2 ANQGSEA. V dropped 7 bases and J dropped 5; count of bases not matched to a gene: 5. The CDR3 spells CSARTGEETQYF. The CDR3 DNA reads as TGCAGCGCACGGACAGGGGAGGAGACCCAGTACTTC.

V usage is TRBV19 and J usage is TRBJ2-5; D may be TRBD2 (6 bases). Trimming cost V 1 base and J 9 bases, with 15 bases left between them. CDR3 length equals 14 residues. The germline V gene has CDR1 LNHDA and CDR2 SQIVND (reference sequence). This CDR3 is CASSIGGEEAAQYF. DNA of the CDR3: TGTGCCAGTAGTATAGGGGGGGAGGAAGCGGCCCAGTACTTC.

The V call is TRBV11-3, the J call TRBJ2-7; D is possibly TRBD1 or TRBD2 (5 bases each). The CDR3 totals 12 residues. Germline loops: CDR1 SGHNT, CDR2 YENEEA. Trimming shortened V by 4 bases and J by 11 bases, and 15 bases separated the two germline ends. The CDR3 sequence: CASSSLGQGEYF. CDR3 sequence (DNA): TGTGCCAGCAGCTCCCTGGGGCAGGGAGAGTACTTC.

V usage is TRBV12-3 or TRBV12-4 and J usage is TRBJ2-2; 7 bases line up with TRBD2. This CDR3 is 16 amino acids long. After removal of 4 bases from V and 2 bases from J, the junction contained 7 bases not matched to a gene. CDR3 residues: CASSSQASGNTGELFF. CDR3 coding DNA: TGTGCCAGCAGTTCACAGGCTAGCGGAAACACCGGGGAGCTGTTTTTT.

This chain joins TRBV9 and TRBJ2-7; 8 bases agree with TRBD1. V was pared by 3 bases and J by 3 bases, with 11 bases of the junction left unmatched. Germline assignment: CDR1 SGDLS and CDR2 YYNGEE. The CDR3 consists of 16 residues. CDR3 protein: CASSASPGTGLYEQYF. In DNA form, the CDR3 reads TGTGCCAGCAGCGCTTCCCCCGGGACAGGACTCTACGAGCAGTACTTC.

The chain links TRBV30 to TRBJ2-7, with 9 nucleotides matching TRBD1. The germline V gene has CDR1 GTSNPN and CDR2 SVGIG (reference sequence). V trimming: 1 base; J trimming: 2 bases; junction bases outside the gene matches: 3. This CDR3 has 14 residues. The CDR3 loop reads CAWSGGQGTYEQYF. CDR3 bases: TGTGCCTGGAGTGGGGGACAGGGCACCTACGAGCAGTACTTC.

V is TRBV9 and J is TRBJ2-1, with D perhaps matching TRBD2 (6 bases). V lost 3 bases and J 0 bases, leaving 10 bases between the germline ends. The CDR3 totals 15 residues. CDR1 and CDR2 (germline): SGDLS, YYNGEE. The CDR3 reads CASSAGGSSYNEQFF. The CDR3 DNA reads TGTGCCAGCAGCGCCGGGGGTAGCTCCTACAATGAGCAGTTCTTC.

This clonotype was seen a few times. The V and J genes are TRBV7-9 and TRBJ1-1; D uncertain. Trimming shortened V by 5 bases and J by 1 base, and 2 bases separated the two germline ends. The germline V gene has CDR1 SEHNR and CDR2 FQNEAQ (reference sequence). This CDR3 is built from 11 residues. The CDR3 DNA reads TGTGCCAGCAGCGCGAACACTGAAGCTTTCTTT. Residues: CASSANTEAFF.

This chain uses TRBV29-1 with TRBJ2-7; perhaps TRBD2 as D (5 bases). Germline lookup yields CDR1 SQVTM and CDR2 ANQGSEA. This CDR3 region has 12 residues. Trimming left V 5 bases short and J 2 bases short, with 10 bases between. The CDR3 nucleotides read TGCAGCGTTAGCGAGGGTCCCTACGAGCAGTACTTC. Its protein is CSVSEGPYEQYF.

This clonotype came up a few times. The gene calls are TRBV28 and TRBJ2-7; 8 bases map to TRBD1. Losses at the gene ends were 4 bases for V and 2 bases for J; bases not matched to a gene: 7. Germline values: CDR1 MDHEN, CDR2 SYDVKM. The CDR3 loop spans 15 amino acids. The chain's CDR3 is CASSSPGGKTYEQYF. The CDR3 bases are TGTGCCAGCAGTTCCCCAGGGGGCAAGACCTACGAGCAGTACTTC.

The V and J genes are TRBV12-3 or TRBV12-4 and TRBJ1-2, with 7 bases fitting TRBD1. CDR3 size: 16 residues. Unmatched junction bases numbered 9, after V lost 3 bases and J lost 2 bases. This CDR3 is CASSFLGGGANYGYTF. In nucleotides, the CDR3 is TGTGCCAGCAGTTTCCTCGGAGGGGGCGCGAACTATGGCTACACCTTC.

The chain carries TRBV10-3 and TRBJ1-2; 7 positions match TRBD1. The ends lost 11 bases at V and 7 bases at J; junction bases unmatched: 10. CDR3 size: 12 residues. CDR1 and CDR2 (germline): ENHRY, SYGVKD. CDR3 sequence (DNA): TGTGCCTCCGGGGCAGGGGGACGTGGCTACACCTTC. This gives the protein CASGAGGRGYTF.

This clonotype has a handful of counts. The rearrangement links TRBV14 to TRBJ2-1; TRBD2 aligns across 7 bases. J lost 4 bases, V lost 1 base, and 16 bases had no gene match. There are 19 residues in the CDR3. Looked up from germline, CDR1 is SGHDN and CDR2 is FVKESK. In DNA, the CDR3 is TGTGCCAGCAGCCAAGCCTTCCCACGGACCCAGCGGGGTTACAATGAGCAGTTCTTC. It translates to CASSQAFPRTQRGYNEQFF.

On this clonotype: A much larger clone lies a single base off, so this may be a read error. The chain combines TRBV18 with TRBJ2-6; TRBD1 is a possible D gene (6 bases). The CDR3 is 18 amino acids. Trimming stripped 3 bases from V and 2 bases from J, with 17 bases between. Germline lookup yields CDR1 KGHSH and CDR2 LQKENI. CDR3 in amino acids: CASSPSDSDVAGANVLTF. The CDR3 coding sequence is TGTGCCAGCTCACCCTCGGACAGCGATGTGGCTGGGGCCAACGTCCTGACTTTC. The full variable domain, in which reference TRBV18 and TRBJ2-6 provide the parts outside the CDR3, is NAGVMQNPRHLVRRRGQEARLRCSPMKGHSHVYWYRQLPEEGLKFMVYLQKENIIDESGMPKERFSAEFPKEGPSILRIQQVVRGDSAAYFCASSPSDSDVAGANVLTFGAGSRLTVL.

Many counts were recorded for this clonotype. The rearrangement uses TRBV12-3 or TRBV12-4 and TRBJ2-7, with D perhaps assigned TRBD1 or TRBD2 (6 bases each). V lost 5 bases and J lost 1, with 18 bases in between. The CDR3 contains 16 residues. The CDR3 loop reads CASSPPDSRGSYEQYF. DNA of the CDR3: TGTGCCAGCAGTCCCCCGGACAGCCGGGGGTCCTACGAGCAGTACTTC.